Here is one TCR beta chain with its context. This sample is part of a study of blood T cell repertoires in COVID-19. Study-level background: Researchers got acute and convalescent COVID-19 samples from the United States, Italy and Spain. Nucleic acid was either cDNA or gDNA, and it came from T cells, B-cell-depleted T cells, or PBMCs.

In germline, CDR1 is SGHTA, CDR2 FQGNSA. With 5 bases removed from V and 0 bases from J, the gap between germline ends came to 11 bases. The CDR3 has 14 residues. How the authors handled the data: Reference gene primer amplification gave nucleated cell count estimates. Measured with immunoSEQ multiplex PCR; TCRdb has only the in-frame clones, and not every one. Clone size and the V and J calls come from that table; the DNA yielded D and trimming. The table has 38,000 or so clones, about 81% seen once. Source material: peripheral blood. The sequence was obtained from a human donor in a cohort sampled during active or convalescent COVID-19. The donor label of this sample is uncertain. The chain recombines TRBV7-2 with TRBJ2-7, with D possibly matching TRBD2 (6 bases). The CDR3 is CASSERVHSYEQYF. The CDR3 DNA follows: TGTGCCAGCAGCGAGCGGGTACACTCCTACGAGCAGTACTTC.